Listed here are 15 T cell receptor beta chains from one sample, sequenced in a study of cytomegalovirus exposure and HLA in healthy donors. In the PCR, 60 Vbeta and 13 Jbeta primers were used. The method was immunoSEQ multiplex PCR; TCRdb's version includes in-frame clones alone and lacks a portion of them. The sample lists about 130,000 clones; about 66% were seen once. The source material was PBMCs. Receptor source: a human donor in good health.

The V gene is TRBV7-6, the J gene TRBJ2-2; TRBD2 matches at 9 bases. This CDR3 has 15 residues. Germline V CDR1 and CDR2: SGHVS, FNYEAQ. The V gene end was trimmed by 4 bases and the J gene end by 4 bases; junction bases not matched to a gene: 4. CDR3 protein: CASSSLAGFTGELFF. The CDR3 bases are TGTGCCAGCAGCTCACTAGCGGGCTTCACCGGGGAGCTGTTTTTT.

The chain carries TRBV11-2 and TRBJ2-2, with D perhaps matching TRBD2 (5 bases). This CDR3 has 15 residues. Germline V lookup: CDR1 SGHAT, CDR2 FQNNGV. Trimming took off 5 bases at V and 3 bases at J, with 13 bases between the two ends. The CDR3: CASSPRRWDTGELFF. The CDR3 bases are TGTGCCAGCAGCCCCCGGAGGTGGGACACCGGGGAGCTGTTTTTT.

CDR3 protein: CASSPEGQETQYF. The CDR3 coding sequence is TGTGCCAGCAGCCCAGAGGGTCAAGAGACCCAGTACTTC. J is TRBJ2-5 and V is TRBV5-4; D is perhaps TRBD2 (5 bases). Germline lookup yields CDR1 SGHNT and CDR2 YYREEE (reference sequence). Trimming removed 4 bases from V and 2 bases from J, with 9 bases in between. The CDR3 runs 13 residues. The whole variable domain, filled in from reference TRBV5-4 and TRBJ2-5, reads ETGVTQSPTHLIKTRGQQVTLRCSSQSGHNTVSWYQQALGQGPQFIFQYYREEENGRGNFPPRFSGLQFPNYSSELNVNALELDDSALYLCASSPEGQETQYFGPGTRLLVL.

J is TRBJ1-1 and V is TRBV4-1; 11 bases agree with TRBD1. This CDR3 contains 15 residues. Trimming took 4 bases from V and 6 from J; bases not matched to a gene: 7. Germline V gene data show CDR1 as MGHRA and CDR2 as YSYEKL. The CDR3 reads CASSPGTGGVAEAFF. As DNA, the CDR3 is TGCGCCAGCAGCCCTGGGACAGGGGGAGTCGCTGAAGCTTTCTTT.

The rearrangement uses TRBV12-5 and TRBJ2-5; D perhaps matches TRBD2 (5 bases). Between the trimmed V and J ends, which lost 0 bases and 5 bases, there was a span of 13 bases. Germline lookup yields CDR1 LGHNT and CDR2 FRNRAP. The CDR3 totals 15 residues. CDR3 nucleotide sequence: TGTGCTAGTGGTTTGGTACGGAGCTCGGGGGAGACCCAGTACTTC. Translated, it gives CASGLVRSSGETQYF.

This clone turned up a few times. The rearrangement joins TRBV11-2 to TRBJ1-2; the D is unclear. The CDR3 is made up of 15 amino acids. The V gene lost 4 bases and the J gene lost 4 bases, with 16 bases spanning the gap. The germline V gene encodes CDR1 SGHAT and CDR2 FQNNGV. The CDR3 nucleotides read TGTGCCAGCAGCTCCAACCGATGGTCGGGCTATGGCTACACCTTC. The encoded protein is CASSSNRWSGYGYTF. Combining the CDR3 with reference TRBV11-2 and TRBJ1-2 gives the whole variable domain EAGVAQSPRYKIIEKRQSVAFWCNPISGHATLYWYQQILGQGPKLLIQFQNNGVVDDSQLPKDRFSAERLKGVDSTLKIQPAKLEDSAVYLCASSSNRWSGYGYTFGSGTRLTVV.

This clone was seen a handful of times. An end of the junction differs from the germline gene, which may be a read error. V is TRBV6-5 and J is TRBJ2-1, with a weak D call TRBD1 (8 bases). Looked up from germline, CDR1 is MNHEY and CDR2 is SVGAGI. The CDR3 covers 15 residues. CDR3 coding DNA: TGTGCCAGCAGCTACTCCCCCGAAACAGGGGGGGGACAGTTCTTC. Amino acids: CASSYSPETGGGQFF.

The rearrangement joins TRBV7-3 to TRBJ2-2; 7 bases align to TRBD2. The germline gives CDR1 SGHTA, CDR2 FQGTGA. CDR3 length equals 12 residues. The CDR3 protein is CATGGGTGELFF. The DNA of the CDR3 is TGTGCAACGGGGGGTGGCACCGGGGAGCTGTTTTTT.

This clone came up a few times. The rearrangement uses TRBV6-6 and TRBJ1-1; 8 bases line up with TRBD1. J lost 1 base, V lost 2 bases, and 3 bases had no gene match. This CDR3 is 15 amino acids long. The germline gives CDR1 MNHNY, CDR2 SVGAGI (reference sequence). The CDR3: CASSYPGGPNTEAFF. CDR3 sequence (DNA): TGTGCCAGCAGTTACCCAGGGGGCCCGAACACTGAAGCTTTCTTT.

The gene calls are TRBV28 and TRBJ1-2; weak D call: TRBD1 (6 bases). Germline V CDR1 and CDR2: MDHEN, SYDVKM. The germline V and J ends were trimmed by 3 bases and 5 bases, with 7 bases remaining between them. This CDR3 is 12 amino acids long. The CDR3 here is CASSLRGYGYTF. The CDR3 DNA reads TGTGCCAGCAGTTTGAGGGGGTATGGCTACACCTTC.

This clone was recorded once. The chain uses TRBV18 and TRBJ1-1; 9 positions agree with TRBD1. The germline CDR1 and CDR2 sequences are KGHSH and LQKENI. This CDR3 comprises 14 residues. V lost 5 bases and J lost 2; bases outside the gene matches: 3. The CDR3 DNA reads TGTGCCAGCTCAGGGACAGGGAGAAACACTGAAGCTTTCTTT. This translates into CASSGTGRNTEAFF.

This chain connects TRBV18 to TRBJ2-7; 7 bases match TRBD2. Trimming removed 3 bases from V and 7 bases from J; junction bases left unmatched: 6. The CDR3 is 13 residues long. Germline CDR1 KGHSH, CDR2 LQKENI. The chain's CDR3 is CASSPTSVGEQYF. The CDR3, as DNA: TGTGCCAGCTCACCCACTAGCGTAGGAGAGCAGTACTTC.

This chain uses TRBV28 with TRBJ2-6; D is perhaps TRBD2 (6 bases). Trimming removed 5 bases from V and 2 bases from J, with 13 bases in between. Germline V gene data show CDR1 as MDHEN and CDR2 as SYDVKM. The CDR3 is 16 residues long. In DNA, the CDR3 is TGTGCCAGCAGTGGACGCGGGGTCACTGGGGCCAACGTCCTGACTTTC. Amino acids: CASSGRGVTGANVLTF.

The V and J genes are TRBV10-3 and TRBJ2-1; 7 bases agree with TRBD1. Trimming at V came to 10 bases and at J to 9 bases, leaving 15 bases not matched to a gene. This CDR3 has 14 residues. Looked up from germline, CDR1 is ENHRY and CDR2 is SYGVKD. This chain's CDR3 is CATEGGGGLGEQFF. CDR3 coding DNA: TGTGCCACCGAAGGGGGCGGCGGGTTGGGTGAGCAGTTCTTC.

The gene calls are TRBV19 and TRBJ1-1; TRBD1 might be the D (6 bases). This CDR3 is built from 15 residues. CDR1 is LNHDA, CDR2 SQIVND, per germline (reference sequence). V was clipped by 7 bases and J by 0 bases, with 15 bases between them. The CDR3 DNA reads TGTGCCAGTATGAATGGGGGCACCATGAACACTGAAGCTTTCTTT. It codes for CASMNGGTMNTEAFF.